This TCR beta chain was recorded in a study of blood T cell repertoires in COVID-19. Overall study: Acute and convalescent COVID-19 samples came from the United States, Italy and Spain. In each case, the material was cDNA or gDNA derived from T cells, B-cell-depleted T cells, or PBMCs.

Authors' methods: Amplification with reference gene primers provided the estimates of nucleated cell counts. Libraries were prepared by immunoSEQ multiplex PCR; TCRdb keeps only in-frame clonotypes and omits some of them. That table furnishes V, J and clone size, whereas the DNA furnished D and trimming. The sample records 74,000 or so clones, 85% to 90% being singletons. After removal of 5 bases from V and 0 bases from J, the junction contained 6 bases not matched to a gene. Germline V gene data show CDR1 as GTSNPN and CDR2 as SVGIG (reference sequence). The CDR3 is 15 residues long. The chain combines TRBV30 with TRBJ1-3, with 8 bases that match TRBD1. This TCR was sampled from a man aged 45-65 years with acute or convalescent COVID-19. The specimen was peripheral blood. CDR3 sequence: CAWGGQAISGNTIYF. CDR3 DNA: TGTGCCTGGGGGGGACAGGCGATCTCTGGAAACACCATATATTTT. Based on the CDR3 plus reference TRBV30 and TRBJ1-3, the full variable domain is SQTIHQWPATLVQPVGSPLSLECTVEGTSNPNLYWYRQAAGRGLQLLFYSVGIGQISSEVPQNLSASRPQDRQFILSSKKLLLSDSGFYLCAWGGQAISGNTIYFGEGSWLTVV.